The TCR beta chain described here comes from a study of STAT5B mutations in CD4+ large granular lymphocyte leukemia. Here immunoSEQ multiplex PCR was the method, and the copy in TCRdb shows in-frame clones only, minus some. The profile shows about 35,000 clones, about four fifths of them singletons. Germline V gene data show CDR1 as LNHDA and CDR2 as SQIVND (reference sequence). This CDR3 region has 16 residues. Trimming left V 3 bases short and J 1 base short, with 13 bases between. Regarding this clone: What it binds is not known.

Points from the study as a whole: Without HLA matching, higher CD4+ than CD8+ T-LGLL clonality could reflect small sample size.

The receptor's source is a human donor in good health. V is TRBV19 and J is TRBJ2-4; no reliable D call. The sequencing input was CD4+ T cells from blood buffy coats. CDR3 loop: CASSMGSLVAKNIQYF. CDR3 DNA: TGTGCCAGTAGTATGGGAAGTTTGGTCGCCAAAAACATTCAGTACTTC.